These 13 T cell receptor beta chains share one sample of origin, sequenced in a study of control samples from healthy donors and cancer patients. TCRdb's copy holds only in-frame clones and misses some; the assay was immunoSEQ multiplex PCR. The table shows around 51,000 clones, with approximately 80% occurring only once. The sample taken for sequencing was blood. All receptors come from a man between 65 and 80 years old in good health.

The chain is built from TRBV14 and TRBJ2-1; 7 bases map to TRBD1. Trimming removed 1 base from V and 7 bases from J; junction bases left unmatched: 10. CDR1 is SGHDN, CDR2 FVKESK, per germline. The CDR3 is made up of 16 amino acids. The CDR3 bases are TGTGCCAGCAGCCAAGCTACTTCGAACAGGGGTAATGAGCAGTTCTTC. Amino acids: CASSQATSNRGNEQFF.

Points on this clone: The junction differs from germline at one of its ends, possibly a read error. The chain recombines TRBV11-2 with TRBJ2-7, with a weak D call TRBD1 (5 bases). CDR1 is SGHAT and CDR2 is FQNNGV in the germline V gene. The CDR3 extends over 12 amino acids. CDR3 sequence reads: CASSLDTPGPNF. The CDR3 DNA follows: TGTGCCAGCAGCTTAGATACACCAGGGCCCAACTTC.

The rearrangement uses TRBV6-6 and TRBJ1-1; 7 positions agree with TRBD1. Germline CDR1 is MNHNY and CDR2 is SVGAGI (reference sequence). J was trimmed by 12 bases and V by 6 bases; bases with no gene match: 13. CDR3 length: 13 amino acids. The DNA of the CDR3 is TGTGCCAGCAGCGCGACAGGGTTTTCACCCCCTTTCTTT. It specifies CASSATGFSPPFF.

The J gene is TRBJ2-7, the V gene TRBV12-5, with TRBD1 as a possible D gene (6 bases). Looked up from germline, CDR1 is LGHNT and CDR2 is FRNRAP. V was clipped by 0 bases and J by 3 bases, with 15 bases between them. This CDR3 has 16 amino acids. In DNA, the CDR3 is TGTGCTAGTGGTTTGGTACAGGGCAGCTTAAGCTACGAGCAGTACTTC. Its protein is CASGLVQGSLSYEQYF.

The genes are TRBV12-3 or TRBV12-4 and TRBJ1-6; tentatively, D is TRBD1 (6 bases). The CDR3 covers 13 residues. Between the trimmed V and J ends, which lost 8 bases and 10 bases, there was a span of 15 bases. CDR3 sequence: CASAVTGRSPLHF. The DNA of the CDR3 is TGTGCCAGCGCCGTCACAGGGAGGTCACCCCTCCACTTT.

V and J are TRBV28 and TRBJ2-1; 9 bases align to TRBD2. Germline V lookup: CDR1 MDHEN, CDR2 SYDVKM. Trimming at V came to 8 bases and at J to 6 bases, leaving 8 bases not matched to a gene. This CDR3 spans 14 amino acids. This CDR3 reads CASAGAGGLNEQFF. The CDR3 nucleotides are TGTGCCAGCGCCGGTGCGGGGGGGCTCAATGAGCAGTTCTTC.

This rearrangement joins TRBV6-5 to TRBJ1-3; 7 bases agree with TRBD1. V lost 6 bases, J lost 4 bases, and 9 bases stayed unmatched. Germline CDR1 and CDR2: MNHEY and SVGAGI. The CDR3 has 15 residues. CDR3 bases: TGTGCCAGCAGCCGCACCGACAGGGAAGGAAACACCATATATTTT. Translation gives CASSRTDREGNTIYF.

The chain combines TRBV2 with TRBJ1-4, with a weak D call TRBD1 (5 bases). Germline V gives CDR1 SNHLY, CDR2 FYNNEI. CDR3 size: 13 residues. Trimming removed 6 bases from V and 7 bases from J, with 12 bases in between. Here the CDR3 reads CASRSEQGEKLFF. CDR3 DNA sequence: TGTGCCAGCAGATCTGAGCAGGGTGAAAAACTGTTTTTT.

The gene calls are TRBV27 and TRBJ2-2; TRBD1 agrees at 8 bases. Looked up from germline, CDR1 is MNHEY and CDR2 is SMNVEV (reference sequence). V gave up 5 bases and J gave up 8 bases; unmatched junction bases: 10. CDR3 length equals 15 residues. The CDR3 DNA follows: TGTGCCAGCAGTCCAAACACAGGGGGTTCAGGGGAGCTGTTTTTT. Translated, it gives CASSPNTGGSGELFF.

DNA of the CDR3: TGTGCCAGCTTGGAGGTTCTTAATTCACCCCTCCACTTT. It specifies CASLEVLNSPLHF. The J gene is TRBJ1-6, the V gene TRBV6-5; no definite D call. CDR1 and CDR2 from the germline V gene are MNHEY and SVGAGI. The V gene lost 8 bases and the J gene lost 6 bases, with 11 bases spanning the gap. The CDR3 has 13 amino acids.

This clone turned up a few times. This sequence joins TRBV28 and TRBJ2-5, with 7 positions matching TRBD1. The junction had 8 bases not matched to a gene; V was cut back by 5 bases and J by 5 bases. Germline V gives CDR1 MDHEN, CDR2 SYDVKM. The CDR3 runs to 14 residues. The CDR3 spells CASSVGTARETQYF. The CDR3 region has the DNA TGTGCCAGCAGTGTTGGGACAGCTAGGGAGACCCAGTACTTC.

The chain recombines TRBV9 with TRBJ2-1; D uncertain. The CDR3 loop spans 14 amino acids. CDR1 and CDR2 from the germline V gene are SGDLS and YYNGEE. Between the trimmed V and J ends, which lost 4 bases and 6 bases, there was a span of 14 bases. The CDR3 DNA reads as TGTGCCAGCAGCCGTCGTTTTCTGGGCAATGAGCAGTTCTTC. It encodes CASSRRFLGNEQFF.

This chain joins TRBV15 and TRBJ1-1; 7 nucleotides agree with TRBD1. The trim removed 1 base at V and 1 base at J, leaving 3 bases unmatched. The CDR3 covers 15 residues. Germline V gene sequence: CDR1 LNHNV, CDR2 YYDKDF (reference sequence). The CDR3 sequence: CATSRGQGGNTEAFF. CDR3 DNA: TGTGCCACCAGCAGAGGCCAGGGGGGGAACACTGAAGCTTTCTTT.